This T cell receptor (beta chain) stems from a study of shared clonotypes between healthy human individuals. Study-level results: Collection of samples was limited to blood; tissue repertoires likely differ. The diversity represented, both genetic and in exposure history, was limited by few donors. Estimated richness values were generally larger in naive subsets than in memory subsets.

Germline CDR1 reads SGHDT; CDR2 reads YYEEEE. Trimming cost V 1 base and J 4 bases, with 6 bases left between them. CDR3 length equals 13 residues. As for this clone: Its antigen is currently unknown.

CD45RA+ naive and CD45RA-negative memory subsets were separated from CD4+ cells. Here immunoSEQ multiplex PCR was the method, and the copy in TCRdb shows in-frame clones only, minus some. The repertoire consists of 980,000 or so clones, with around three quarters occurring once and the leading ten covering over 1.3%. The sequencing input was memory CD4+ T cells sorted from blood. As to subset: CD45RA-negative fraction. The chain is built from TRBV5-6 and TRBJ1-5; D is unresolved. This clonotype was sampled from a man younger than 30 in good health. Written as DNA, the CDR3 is TGTGCCAGCAGCTTGCAGGCAAATCAGCCCCAGCATTTT. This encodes CASSLQANQPQHF.